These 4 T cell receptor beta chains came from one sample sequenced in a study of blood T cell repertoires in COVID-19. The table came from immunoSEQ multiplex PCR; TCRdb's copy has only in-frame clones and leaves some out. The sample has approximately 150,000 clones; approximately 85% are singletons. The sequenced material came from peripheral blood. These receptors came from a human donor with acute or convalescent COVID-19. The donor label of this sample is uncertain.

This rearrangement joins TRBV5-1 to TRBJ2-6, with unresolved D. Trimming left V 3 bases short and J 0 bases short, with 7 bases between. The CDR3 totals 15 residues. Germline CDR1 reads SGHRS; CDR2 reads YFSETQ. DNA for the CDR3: TGCGCCAGCAGCTCCGCGGCCTCTGGGGCCAACGTCCTGACTTTC. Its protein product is CASSSAASGANVLTF.

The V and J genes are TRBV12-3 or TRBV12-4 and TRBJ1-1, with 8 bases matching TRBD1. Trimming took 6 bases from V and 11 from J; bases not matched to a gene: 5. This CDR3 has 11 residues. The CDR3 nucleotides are TGTGCCAGCAGCCCTGACAGGGGCGCTTTCTTT. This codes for CASSPDRGAFF.

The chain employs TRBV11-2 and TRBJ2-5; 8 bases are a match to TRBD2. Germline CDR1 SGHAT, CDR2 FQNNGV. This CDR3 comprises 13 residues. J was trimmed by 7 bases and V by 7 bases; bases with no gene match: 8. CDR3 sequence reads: CASKAGGAGTQYF. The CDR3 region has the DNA TGTGCCAGCAAGGCGGGGGGCGCAGGGACCCAGTACTTC.

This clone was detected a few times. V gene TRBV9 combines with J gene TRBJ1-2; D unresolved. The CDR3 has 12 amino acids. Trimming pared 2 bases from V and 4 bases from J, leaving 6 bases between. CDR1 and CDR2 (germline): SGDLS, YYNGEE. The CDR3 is CASSVEGYGYTF. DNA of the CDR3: TGTGCCAGCAGCGTCGAGGGCTATGGCTACACCTTC.